The 8 T cell receptor beta chains in this list originate from one sample, sequenced in a study of blood T cells in healthy people across ages. A J-beta primer mix and a sample-barcoded 5' primer were used in a second PCR of about 7 to 12 cycles. A single record per CDR3 protein comes from TCRdb applying MiXCR to the 5' RACE reads. This sample carries some 800,000 distinct CDR3 sequences, approximately 44% of them seen once, and the ten largest clones take around 18%. Input material: blood. Receptors originate from a man aged 60 to 75 in good health.

The CDR3 loop is CSARDLRGPYYGYTF. The DNA of the CDR3 is TGCAGTGCTAGAGATCTAAGGGGACCCTACTATGGCTACACCTTC. The chain links TRBV20-1 to TRBJ1-2; D possibly corresponds to TRBD1 (5 bases). The ends were cut back, 0 bases at V and 3 bases at J, with 14 bases in the middle. The germline CDR1 and CDR2 sequences are DFQATT and SNEGSKA (reference sequence). CDR3 size: 15 residues.

The V gene is TRBV4-3, the J gene TRBJ2-5, with D unresolved. The CDR3 covers 15 residues. Germline CDR1 LGHNA, CDR2 YSLEER. V was cut by 1 base and J by 2 bases, with 11 bases left in between. The CDR3: CASSQGNSRQETQYF. In DNA, the CDR3 is TGCGCCAGCAGCCAAGGGAATAGCCGACAAGAGACCCAGTACTTC.

A note on this clonotype: A read error may be the cause here, since a much bigger clone is one base away. The J gene is TRBJ2-5, the V gene TRBV11-3; tentatively, D is TRBD1 (6 bases). The CDR3 contains 13 residues. Looked up from germline, CDR1 is SGHNT and CDR2 is YENEEA. Trimming removed 3 bases from V and 3 bases from J, with 8 bases in between. This CDR3 is CASSFPGEETQYF. The CDR3, as DNA: TGTGCCAGCAGCTTTCCAGGGGAAGAGACCCAGTACTTC.

CDR3 amino acids: CASTLAGTGTYGYTF. In DNA form, the CDR3 reads TGTGCCAGCACCTTAGCCGGGACAGGGACCTATGGCTACACCTTC. The chain couples TRBV6-1 to TRBJ1-2, with 9 nucleotides matching TRBD1. The CDR3 sequence is 15 residues long. Germline loops: CDR1 MNHNS, CDR2 SASEGT. Trimming removed 7 bases from V and 4 bases from J; junction bases left unmatched: 10.

Written as DNA, the CDR3 is TGTGCCAGCAGACGAGGTTCCGGGACTACACTAGAGACCCAGTACTTC. Translating gives CASRRGSGTTLETQYF. The chain recombines TRBV27 with TRBJ2-5; 7 bases are a match to TRBD2. CDR3 length: 16 residues. The J segment lost 4 bases and the V segment lost 6 bases, leaving 14 bases of the junction unmatched. Germline values: CDR1 MNHEY, CDR2 SMNVEV (reference sequence).

Many counts were recorded for this clonotype. The chain joins TRBV7-9 to TRBJ2-7; no firm D call. Germline assignment: CDR1 SEHNR and CDR2 FQNEAQ (reference sequence). This CDR3 spans 13 amino acids. V lost 5 bases to trimming and J lost 0 bases, with 8 bases between them. DNA for the CDR3: TGTGCCAGCAGCGCGCCAAGCTCCTACGAGCAGTACTTC. Its protein product is CASSAPSSYEQYF.

The chain recombines TRBV20-1 with TRBJ2-7; TRBD1 agrees at 7 bases. Germline assignment: CDR1 DFQATT and CDR2 SNEGSKA (reference sequence). Germline trimming cut 6 bases from V and 0 bases from J; bases unmatched to any gene: 8. The CDR3 extends over 14 amino acids. For the CDR3, the DNA is TGCAGTGCCCCGGACAGGACGGGCTCCTACGAGCAGTACTTC. This codes for CSAPDRTGSYEQYF.

This clonotype was recorded a few times. V gene TRBV20-1 combines with J gene TRBJ2-6, with D perhaps matching TRBD1 (5 bases). The CDR3 loop spans 17 amino acids. Germline CDR1 is DFQATT and CDR2 is SNEGSKA (reference sequence). Trimming removed 5 bases from V and 0 bases from J, with 17 bases in between. DNA of the CDR3: TGCAGTGCTGAACGCAGGGCCCTCCTCTCTGGGGCCAACGTCCTGACTTTC. It encodes CSAERRALLSGANVLTF.